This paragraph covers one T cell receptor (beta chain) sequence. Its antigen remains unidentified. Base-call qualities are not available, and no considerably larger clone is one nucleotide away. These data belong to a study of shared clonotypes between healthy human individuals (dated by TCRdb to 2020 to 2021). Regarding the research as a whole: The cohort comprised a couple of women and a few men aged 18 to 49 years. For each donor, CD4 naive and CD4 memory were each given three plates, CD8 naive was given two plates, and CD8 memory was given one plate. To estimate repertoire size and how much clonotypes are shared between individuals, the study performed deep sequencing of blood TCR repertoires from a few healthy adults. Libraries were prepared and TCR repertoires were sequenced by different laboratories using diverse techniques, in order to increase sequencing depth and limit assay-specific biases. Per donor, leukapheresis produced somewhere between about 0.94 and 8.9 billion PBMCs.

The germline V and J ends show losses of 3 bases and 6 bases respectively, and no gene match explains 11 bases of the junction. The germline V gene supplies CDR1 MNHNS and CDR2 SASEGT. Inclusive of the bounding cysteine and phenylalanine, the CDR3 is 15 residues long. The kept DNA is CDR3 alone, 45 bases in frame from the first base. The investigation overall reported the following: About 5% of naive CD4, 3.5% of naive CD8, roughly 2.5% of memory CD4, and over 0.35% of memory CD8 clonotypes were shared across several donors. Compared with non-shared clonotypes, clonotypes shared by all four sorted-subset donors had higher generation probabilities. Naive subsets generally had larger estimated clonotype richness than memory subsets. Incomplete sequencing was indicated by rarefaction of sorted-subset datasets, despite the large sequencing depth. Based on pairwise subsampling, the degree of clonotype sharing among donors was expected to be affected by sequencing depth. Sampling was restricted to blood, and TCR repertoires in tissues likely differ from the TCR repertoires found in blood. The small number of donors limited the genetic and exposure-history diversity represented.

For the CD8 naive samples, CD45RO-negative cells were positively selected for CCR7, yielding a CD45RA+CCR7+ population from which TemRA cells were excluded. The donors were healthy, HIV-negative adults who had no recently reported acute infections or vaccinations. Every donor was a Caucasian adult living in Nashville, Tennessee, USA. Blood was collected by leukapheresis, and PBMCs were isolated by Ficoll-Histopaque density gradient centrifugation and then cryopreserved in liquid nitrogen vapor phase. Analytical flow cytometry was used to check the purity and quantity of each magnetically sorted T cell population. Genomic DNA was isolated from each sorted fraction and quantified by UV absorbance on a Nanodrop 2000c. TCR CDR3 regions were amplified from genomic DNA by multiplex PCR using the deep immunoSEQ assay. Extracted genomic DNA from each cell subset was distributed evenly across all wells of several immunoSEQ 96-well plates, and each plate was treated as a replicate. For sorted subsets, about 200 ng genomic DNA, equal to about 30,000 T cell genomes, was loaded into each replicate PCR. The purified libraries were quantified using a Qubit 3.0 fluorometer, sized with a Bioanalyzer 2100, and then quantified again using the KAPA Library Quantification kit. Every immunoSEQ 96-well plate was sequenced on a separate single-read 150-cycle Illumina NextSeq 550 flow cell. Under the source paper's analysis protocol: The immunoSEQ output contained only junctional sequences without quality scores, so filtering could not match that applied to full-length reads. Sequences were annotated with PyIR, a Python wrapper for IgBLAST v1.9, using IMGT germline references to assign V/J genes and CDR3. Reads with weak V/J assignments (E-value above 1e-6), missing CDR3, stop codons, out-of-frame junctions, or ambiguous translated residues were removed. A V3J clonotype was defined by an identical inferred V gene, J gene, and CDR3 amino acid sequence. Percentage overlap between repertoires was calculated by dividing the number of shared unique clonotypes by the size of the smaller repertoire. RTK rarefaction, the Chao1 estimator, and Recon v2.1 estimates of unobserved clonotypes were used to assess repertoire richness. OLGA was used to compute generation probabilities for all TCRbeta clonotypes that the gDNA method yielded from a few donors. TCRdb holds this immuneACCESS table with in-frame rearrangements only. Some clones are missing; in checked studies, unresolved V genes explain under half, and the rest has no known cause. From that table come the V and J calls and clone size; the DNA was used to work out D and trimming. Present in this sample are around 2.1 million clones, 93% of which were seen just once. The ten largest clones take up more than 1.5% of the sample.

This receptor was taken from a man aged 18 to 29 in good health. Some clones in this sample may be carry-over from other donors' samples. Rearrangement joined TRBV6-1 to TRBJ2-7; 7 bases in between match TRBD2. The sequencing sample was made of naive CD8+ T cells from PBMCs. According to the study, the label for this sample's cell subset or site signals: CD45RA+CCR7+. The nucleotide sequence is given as TGTGCCAGCAGTGACCTAGTAGCGGGCGTTCCCGAGCAGTACTTC. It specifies CASSDLVAGVPEQYF.